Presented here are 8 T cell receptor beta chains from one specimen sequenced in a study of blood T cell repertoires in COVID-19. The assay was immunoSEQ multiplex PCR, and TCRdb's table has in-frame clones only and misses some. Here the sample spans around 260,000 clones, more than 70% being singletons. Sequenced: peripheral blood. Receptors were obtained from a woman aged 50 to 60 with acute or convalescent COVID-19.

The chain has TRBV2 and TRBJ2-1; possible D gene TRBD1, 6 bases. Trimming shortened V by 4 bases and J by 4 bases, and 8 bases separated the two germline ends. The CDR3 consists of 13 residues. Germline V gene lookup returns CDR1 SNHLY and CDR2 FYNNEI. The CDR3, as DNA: TGTGCCAGCAGTGCCGACAGGTACAATGAGCAGTTCTTC. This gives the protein CASSADRYNEQFF.

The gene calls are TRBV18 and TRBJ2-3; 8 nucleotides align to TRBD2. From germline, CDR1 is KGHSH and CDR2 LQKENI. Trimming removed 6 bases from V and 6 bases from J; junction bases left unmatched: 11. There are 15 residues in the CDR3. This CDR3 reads CASSGVAGGVDTQYF. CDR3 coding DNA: TGTGCCAGCTCCGGCGTGGCGGGAGGAGTTGATACGCAGTATTTT.

The CDR3 DNA reads as TGCAGCGTTGAGACAGGGCGAGAAAAACTGTTTTTT. Translation gives CSVETGREKLFF. The V and J genes are TRBV29-1 and TRBJ1-4; 7 nucleotides line up with TRBD1. The ends lost 3 bases at V and 8 bases at J; junction bases unmatched: 3. The germline CDR1 and CDR2 sequences are SQVTM and ANQGSEA. The CDR3 is made up of 12 amino acids.

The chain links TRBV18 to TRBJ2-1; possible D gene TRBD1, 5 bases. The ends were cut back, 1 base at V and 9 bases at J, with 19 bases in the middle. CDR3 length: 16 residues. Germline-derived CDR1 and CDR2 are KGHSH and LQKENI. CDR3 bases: TGTGCCAGCTCACCACTTACAGGTGGGTGGGTCGGTGAGCAGTTCTTC. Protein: CASSPLTGGWVGEQFF.

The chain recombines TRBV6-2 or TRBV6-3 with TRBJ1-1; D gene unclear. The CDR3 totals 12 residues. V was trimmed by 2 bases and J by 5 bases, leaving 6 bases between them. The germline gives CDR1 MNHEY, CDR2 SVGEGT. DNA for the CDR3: TGTGCCAGCAGTTACCAGTTAACTGAAGCTTTCTTT. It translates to CASSYQLTEAFF.

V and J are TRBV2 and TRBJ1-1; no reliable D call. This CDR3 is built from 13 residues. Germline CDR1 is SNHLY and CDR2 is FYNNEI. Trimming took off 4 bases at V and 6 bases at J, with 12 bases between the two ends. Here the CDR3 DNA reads TGTGCCAGCAGTGCCGAGGGCATCCCTGAAGCTTTCTTT. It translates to CASSAEGIPEAFF.

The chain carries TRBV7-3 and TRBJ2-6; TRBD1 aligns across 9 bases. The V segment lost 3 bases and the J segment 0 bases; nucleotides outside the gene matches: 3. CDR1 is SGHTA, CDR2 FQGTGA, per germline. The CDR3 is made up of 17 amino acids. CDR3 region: CASSFDRGSSGANVLTF. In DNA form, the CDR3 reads TGTGCCAGCAGCTTCGACAGGGGGAGCTCTGGGGCCAACGTCCTGACTTTC.

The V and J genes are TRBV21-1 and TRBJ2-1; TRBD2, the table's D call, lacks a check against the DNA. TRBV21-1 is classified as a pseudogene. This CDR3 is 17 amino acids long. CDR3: CASSKVEREKSYNEQFF. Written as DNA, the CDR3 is TGTGCCAGCAGCAAAGTCGAGCGGGAGAAGTCCTACAATGAGCAGTTCTTC.